The subject of this entry is one T cell receptor beta chain. What it binds is not known. The CDR3 is 14 amino acids. V was shortened by 3 bases and J by 5 bases, with 10 bases between the two germline ends. Per germline, CDR1 LNHDA and CDR2 SQIVND (reference sequence). This specimen comes from a study of identical twins. Study findings and constraints: High-abundance cord blood beta clonotypes had fewer insertions; memory repertoires showed none. Those out-of-frame alpha sequences shared by twins showed an excess of low generation probability.

A single record per CDR3 protein comes from TCRdb applying MiXCR to the 5' RACE reads. The repertoire holds 450,000 or so distinct CDR3 sequences, with approximately 14% as singletons. This sample also belongs to another study, concerning yellow fever vaccine responses in identical twins.

The receptor comes from a young woman in good health. J is TRBJ2-2 and V is TRBV19, with a weak D call TRBD1 (5 bases). What was sequenced was CD4+ T cells sorted from blood. This CDR3 reads CASSILGQTGELFF. The CDR3 DNA reads TGTGCCAGTAGTATTCTCGGACAAACCGGGGAGCTGTTTTTT.